Sequencing of this T cell receptor beta chain was carried out in a study of beta chain features in type 1 diabetes. The V and J ends lost 3 bases and 4 bases, in that order; junction bases with no gene match: 12. Germline CDR1 is MNHEY and CDR2 is SMNVEV (reference sequence). This CDR3 is built from 16 residues. Of the isolated RNA, all was reverse transcribed, and so the sequenced material was expressed TCRB transcripts. Libraries were prepared by immunoSEQ multiplex PCR; TCRdb keeps only in-frame clonotypes and omits some of them. The sample consists of about 110,000 clones, almost 40% of them appearing once.

The sequenced sample consisted of stem cell memory CD4+ T cells from blood. The chain joins TRBV27 to TRBJ2-7; TRBD2 matches at 7 bases. This receptor was obtained from a woman aged 18-35 years in good health. The CDR3, as DNA: TGTGCCAGCAGTTTCTCGCTAGCGGCCATCACATACGAGCAGTACTTC. Residues: CASSFSLAAITYEQYF.